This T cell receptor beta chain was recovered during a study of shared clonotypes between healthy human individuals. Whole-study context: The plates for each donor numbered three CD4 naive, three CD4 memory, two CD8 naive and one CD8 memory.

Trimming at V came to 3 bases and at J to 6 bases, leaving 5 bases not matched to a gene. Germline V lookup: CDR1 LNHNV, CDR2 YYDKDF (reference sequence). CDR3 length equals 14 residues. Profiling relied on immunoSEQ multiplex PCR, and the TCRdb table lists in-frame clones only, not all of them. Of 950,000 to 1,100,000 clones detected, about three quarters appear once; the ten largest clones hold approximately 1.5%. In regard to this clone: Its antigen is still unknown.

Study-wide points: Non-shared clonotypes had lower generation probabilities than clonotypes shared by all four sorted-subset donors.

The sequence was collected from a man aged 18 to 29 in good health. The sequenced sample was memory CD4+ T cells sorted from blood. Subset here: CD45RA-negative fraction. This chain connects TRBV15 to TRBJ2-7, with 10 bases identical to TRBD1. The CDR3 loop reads CATSSRQGASEQYF. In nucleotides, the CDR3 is TGTGCCACCAGCAGTCGACAGGGGGCATCCGAGCAGTACTTC.